The subject of this entry is one T cell receptor (beta chain). Germline CDR1 MDHEN, CDR2 SYDVKM. The CDR3 has 14 amino acids. With 60 Vbeta and 13 Jbeta primers, the PCR was carried out. The assay was immunoSEQ multiplex PCR, and TCRdb's table has in-frame clones only and misses some. The table lists approximately 150,000 clones, 66% of them singletons. This entry is derived from a study of cytomegalovirus exposure and HLA in healthy donors. The sequenced sample was PBMCs. This receptor was identified in a woman aged 60-75 years in good health and CMV-seronegative. V gene TRBV28 combines with J gene TRBJ2-5, with D possibly matching TRBD2 (5 bases). With the DNA end fitting TRBJ2-7 better, the J assignment may be wrong. CDR3: CASSLRVSSYEQYF. Here the CDR3 DNA reads TGTGCCAGCAGTTTGAGGGTCAGCTCCTACGAGCAGTACTTC.